This TCR beta chain was captured in a study of T cell repertoires in cytomegalovirus infection. TCRdb fed the reads into MiXCR, producing one record per CDR3 protein. The sample lists around 130,000 distinct CDR3 sequences, about 10% occurring once. This clonotype was picked up many times. V was trimmed by 7 bases and J by 0 bases, leaving 13 bases between them. CDR3 length: 14 residues. Per germline, CDR1 MDHEN and CDR2 SYDVKM. The specimen was PBMCs. The genes are TRBV28 and TRBJ2-7, with D possibly TRBD2 on 5 matching bases. The origin of this receptor is a human donor in good health (CMV status not recorded). Some clones in this sample may be carry-over from other donors' samples. The CDR3 loop reads CASTEDSSSYEQYF. In nucleotides, the CDR3 is TGTGCCAGCACGGAGGATTCTAGCTCCTACGAGCAGTACTTC.